One T cell receptor beta chain is described in this entry. The germline CDR1 and CDR2 sequences are SGHRS and YFSETQ. The CDR3 spans 14 residues. V shed 2 bases and J shed 4 bases, with 11 bases lying between them. This sample was taken from a study of blood T cell repertoires in COVID-19. Background on the study: In each case, the material was cDNA or gDNA derived from T cells, B-cell-depleted T cells, or PBMCs.

In the original processing: Estimates of nucleated cell counts were drawn from the amplification of reference gene primers. Produced via immunoSEQ multiplex PCR; TCRdb's table is partial and in-frame only. The D gene and trimming were derived from the DNA, and the V and J assignments and clone size from that table. The sample records 34,000 or so clones, roughly 87% being singletons. The sequence derives from a man aged 50 to 59 with active or convalescent COVID-19. The sample comprised peripheral blood. The rearrangement uses TRBV5-1 and TRBJ2-3; TRBD1 is a possible D gene (6 bases). The CDR3 spells CASSFQGRPDTQYF. Here the CDR3 DNA reads TGCGCCAGCAGCTTTCAGGGGCGTCCAGATACGCAGTATTTT.